The 22 T cell receptor beta chains below were found in one sample sequenced in a study of T cell responses to AZD1222 COVID-19 vaccine. Only in-frame clones appear in the TCRdb table, and some are missing; sequencing was by immunoSEQ multiplex PCR. The profile covers roughly 96,000 clones, with roughly 90% appearing a single time and 9% to 13% taken by the ten largest. Sequenced here: peripheral blood, sampled 28 days after the second AZD1222 dose. Source of these receptors: an adult who received the AZD1222 COVID-19 vaccine.

This clone has at least ten counts. The chain uses TRBV5-1 and TRBJ2-7; D gene unclear. The CDR3 loop spans 14 amino acids. The germline V gene encodes CDR1 SGHRS and CDR2 YFSETQ. V was trimmed by 3 bases and J by 2 bases, leaving 12 bases between them. The CDR3 loop is CASSSRPGTYEQYF. For the CDR3, the DNA is TGCGCCAGCAGCTCCCGGCCCGGAACCTACGAGCAGTACTTC.

The chain combines TRBV5-1 with TRBJ1-4; D remains ambiguous. The CDR3 covers 15 residues. Germline CDR1 reads SGHRS; CDR2 reads YFSETQ. Deletions cut 2 bases from V and 0 bases from J, with 8 bases between. The CDR3 DNA sequence: TGCGCCAGCAGCTTCCGACTAGCAACTAATGAAAAACTGTTTTTT. Its protein is CASSFRLATNEKLFF.

The V and J genes are TRBV4-1 and TRBJ2-1; no clear D. V shed 0 bases and J shed 8 bases, with 11 bases lying between them. Germline V gene lookup returns CDR1 MGHRA and CDR2 YSYEKL. The CDR3 has 14 amino acids. The CDR3 protein is CASSQEGQTDEQFF. CDR3 nucleotides: TGCGCCAGCAGCCAAGAAGGCCAGACGGATGAGCAGTTCTTC.

This clone appeared once. The chain employs TRBV28 and TRBJ2-7, with 11 bases lining up with TRBD1. After removal of 4 bases from V and 7 bases from J, the junction contained 9 bases not matched to a gene. Germline lookup yields CDR1 MDHEN and CDR2 SYDVKM. The CDR3 covers 15 residues. In nucleotides, the CDR3 is TGTGCCAGCAGTTCGCTCGGACAGGGGGCAGGTGAGCAGTACTTC. It yields the protein CASSSLGQGAGEQYF. Variable domain in full (rest from reference TRBV28 and TRBJ2-7): DVKVTQSSRYLVKRTGEKVFLECVQDMDHENMFWYRQDPGLGLRLIYFSYDVKMKEKGDIPEGYSVSREKKERFSLILESASTNQTSMYLCASSSLGQGAGEQYFGPGTRLTVT.

The chain is built from TRBV9 and TRBJ1-2; a possible D gene is TRBD1 (5 bases). The V and J ends lost 0 bases and 3 bases respectively, with 12 bases between them. The CDR3 extends over 15 amino acids. Germline CDR1 SGDLS, CDR2 YYNGEE. CDR3 DNA sequence: TGTGCCAGCAGCGTAGAGATGGGACGGCACTATGGCTACACCTTC. It is translated as CASSVEMGRHYGYTF. Combining the CDR3 with reference TRBV9 and TRBJ1-2 gives the whole variable domain DSGVTQTPKHLITATGQRVTLRCSPRSGDLSVYWYQQSLDQGLQFLIQYYNGEERAKGNILERFSAQQFPDLHSELNLSSLELGDSALYFCASSVEMGRHYGYTFGSGTRLTVV.

V is TRBV28 and J is TRBJ2-2; D assignment may be TRBD1 or TRBD2 (6 bases each). V was clipped by 7 bases and J by 7 bases, with 13 bases between them. In germline, CDR1 is MDHEN, CDR2 SYDVKM. The CDR3 is made up of 13 amino acids. The CDR3 bases are TGTGCCAGCACCCTAGAGGGGGGCGGGGAGCTGTTTTTT. The encoded protein is CASTLEGGGELFF.

J is TRBJ1-3 and V is TRBV7-2; 7 bases agree with TRBD1. The germline V gene has CDR1 SGHTA and CDR2 FQGNSA. The junction had 9 bases not matched to a gene; V was cut back by 4 bases and J by 0 bases. The CDR3 extends over 17 amino acids. The DNA for the CDR3 is TGTGCCAGCAGCTCCCGACAGGGTATGAGCTCTGGAAACACCATATATTTT. Encoded protein: CASSSRQGMSSGNTIYF.

V gene TRBV5-6 combines with J gene TRBJ2-3, with D unresolved. Germline CDR1 reads SGHDT; CDR2 reads YYEEEE. V was cut by 2 bases and J by 2 bases, with 9 bases left in between. CDR3 length equals 14 residues. CDR3 region: CASSFLGPTDTQYF. The CDR3 nucleotides read TGTGCCAGCAGCTTCCTAGGACCCACAGATACGCAGTATTTT.

This clone showed up just once. This rearrangement joins TRBV11-2 to TRBJ2-5; D remains unclear. The length of the CDR3 is 12 residues. Between the trimmed V and J ends, which lost 3 bases and 2 bases, there was a span of 4 bases. CDR1 is SGHAT and CDR2 is FQNNGV in the germline V gene. The CDR3 spells CASSLNQETQYF. The CDR3 coding sequence is TGTGCCAGCAGCTTGAATCAAGAGACCCAGTACTTC.

This chain joins TRBV20-1 and TRBJ1-1, with D unclear. CDR1 is DFQATT, CDR2 SNEGSKA, per germline (reference sequence). V lost 2 bases and J 11 bases, leaving 12 bases between the germline ends. This CDR3 is 11 amino acids long. Here the CDR3 reads CSARTAAGAFF. In DNA, the CDR3 is TGCAGTGCTAGAACAGCCGCCGGGGCTTTCTTT.

This clone was detected only once. The V gene is TRBV6-5, the J gene TRBJ2-7, with D perhaps matching TRBD2 (6 bases). V was pared by 8 bases and J by 0 bases, with 17 bases between. This CDR3 spans 15 amino acids. From germline, CDR1 is MNHEY and CDR2 SVGAGI. The CDR3 here is CASAPGTFLSYEQYF. The CDR3 region has the DNA TGTGCCAGCGCCCCCGGGACTTTCCTCTCCTACGAGCAGTACTTC.

The chain employs TRBV10-2 and TRBJ1-5; unclear D gene. The CDR3 runs to 13 residues. Germline V gene lookup returns CDR1 WSHSY and CDR2 SAAADI. Trimming took off 8 bases at V and 4 bases at J, with 12 bases between the two ends. The CDR3 DNA reads TGCGCCAGCGGATTTACGGTTAATCAGCCCCAGCATTTT. Amino acids: CASGFTVNQPQHF.

The chain uses TRBV19 and TRBJ1-6, with 7 bases fitting TRBD1. This CDR3 contains 14 residues. V shed 3 bases, J shed 10 bases, and the junction held 6 bases outside the gene matches. Germline CDR1 LNHDA, CDR2 SQIVND (reference sequence). The CDR3: CASSIGTEGSPLHF. Written as DNA, the CDR3 is TGTGCCAGTAGTATTGGGACAGAGGGATCACCCCTCCACTTT.

The chain has TRBV7-8 and TRBJ1-5; a weak D match, TRBD1 (5 bases). The CDR3 totals 14 residues. Trimming took 0 bases from V and 4 from J, leaving 7 bases between them. Germline V gene lookup returns CDR1 SGHVS and CDR2 FQNEAQ. Here the CDR3 DNA reads TGTGCCAGCAGCTTAGCAGGGGCGAATCAGCCCCAGCATTTT. Amino acids: CASSLAGANQPQHF. The full variable domain, in which reference TRBV7-8 and TRBJ1-5 provide the parts outside the CDR3, is GAGVSQSPRYKVAKRGQDVALRCDPISGHVSLFWYQQALGQGPEFLTYFQNEAQLDKSGLPSDRFFAERPEGSVSTLKIQRTQQEDSAVYLCASSLAGANQPQHFGDGTRLSIL.

V gene TRBV2 combines with J gene TRBJ2-3, with 9 bases aligning to TRBD2. The CDR3 has 16 residues. CDR1 and CDR2 from the germline V gene are SNHLY and FYNNEI. With V trimmed by 5 bases and J by 2 bases, 8 bases remained unmatched. The CDR3 protein is CASSTLAGASTDTQYF. The CDR3 DNA reads as TGTGCCAGCAGTACCTTAGCGGGGGCCTCCACAGATACGCAGTATTTT.

The V call is TRBV20-1, the J call TRBJ1-1, with D perhaps matching TRBD1 (6 bases). The germline V gene encodes CDR1 DFQATT and CDR2 SNEGSKA (reference sequence). The CDR3 totals 11 residues. Trimming cost V 5 bases and J 6 bases, with 10 bases left between them. The CDR3 region has the DNA TGCAGTGCTGTACAGGGTCCTGAAGCTTTCTTT. Protein product: CSAVQGPEAFF.

The chain employs TRBV28 and TRBJ2-1; tentative D call: TRBD2 (5 bases). Trimming left V 6 bases short and J 1 base short, with 13 bases between. CDR3 length: 15 amino acids. Germline V gene data show CDR1 as MDHEN and CDR2 as SYDVKM. CDR3 loop: CASRLPGSSYNEQFF. The CDR3 DNA reads as TGTGCCAGCAGGCTTCCGGGGTCGTCCTACAATGAGCAGTTCTTC.

V and J are TRBV6-2 or TRBV6-3 and TRBJ1-5, with D unclear. V was cut by 5 bases and J by 0 bases, with 14 bases left in between. CDR1 is MNHEY and CDR2 is SVGEGT in the germline V gene. This CDR3 region has 16 residues. CDR3 coding DNA: TGTGCCAGCAGTCCCACAGCGGGGTTTAGCAATCAGCCCCAGCATTTT. It yields the protein CASSPTAGFSNQPQHF.

This chain joins TRBV5-1 and TRBJ2-1, with D perhaps matching TRBD1 (6 bases). The V gene's germline CDR1 is SGHRS and CDR2 YFSETQ. With 0 bases removed from V and 2 bases from J, the gap between germline ends came to 12 bases. The CDR3 loop spans 16 amino acids. Written as DNA, the CDR3 is TGCGCCAGCAGCTTGGTACAGGGTGGGGCCTACAATGAGCAGTTCTTC. Amino acid sequence: CASSLVQGGAYNEQFF.

This chain uses TRBV5-1 with TRBJ1-2; D possibly corresponds to TRBD1 (6 bases). V lost 1 base, J lost 12 bases, and 19 bases lay in between. Germline assignment: CDR1 SGHRS and CDR2 YFSETQ. CDR3 length equals 14 residues. The CDR3 protein is CASSLSGTFHMNTF. The CDR3 coding sequence is TGCGCCAGCAGCTTGAGTGGGACATTCCATATGAACACCTTC.

The rearrangement links TRBV5-8 to TRBJ1-5; D unresolved. The V and J ends lost 4 bases and 0 bases respectively, with 11 bases between them. Germline lookup yields CDR1 SGHTS and CDR2 YDEGEE. This CDR3 is built from 15 residues. This chain's CDR3 is CASSATTNSNQPQHF. CDR3 coding DNA: TGTGCCAGCAGCGCAACGACCAATAGCAATCAGCCCCAGCATTTT. Looking up the rest from reference TRBV5-8 and TRBJ1-5 gives the full variable domain: EAGVTQSPTHLIKTRGQQATLRCSPISGHTSVYWYQQALGLGLQFLLWYDEGEERNRGNFPPRFSGRQFPNYSSELNVNALELEDSALYLCASSATTNSNQPQHFGDGTRLSIL.

The chain combines TRBV5-1 with TRBJ1-1; tentatively, D is TRBD1 (5 bases). The CDR3 extends over 15 amino acids. Looked up from germline, CDR1 is SGHRS and CDR2 is YFSETQ. V was trimmed by 4 bases and J by 1 base, leaving 14 bases between them. The CDR3 spells CASSLGNTGNTEAFF. In nucleotides, the CDR3 is TGCGCCAGCAGCCTGGGGAACACAGGGAACACTGAAGCTTTCTTT.